This T cell receptor beta chain was sequenced during a study of cytomegalovirus exposure and HLA in healthy donors. Study in general: The same platform was used for the roughly 110 validation repertoires as for the 600 to 700 first-cohort repertoires, as reported in a later analysis.

Repertoires were generated with immunoSEQ multiplex PCR, while TCRdb's copy carries only in-frame clones and drops some. The sample shows approximately 54,000 clones, approximately 90% of them seen only once. Findings and caveats of the study: Reported performance of the classifier showed diagnosis of cytomegalovirus status with high specificity and sensitivity. Cytomegalovirus-associated TCR beta chains were listed, numbering some 180. In the 130 or so validation repertoires, a later analysis found that first-cohort TCR clusters tended to co-occur.

Germline CDR1 and CDR2: SGHAT and FQNNGV. Trimming removed 1 base from V and 2 bases from J, with 13 bases in between. CDR3 size: 16 residues. Comment on this clone: Its antigen remains unidentified.

This sequence originates from a woman in her late teens or twenties in good health and CMV-seropositive. This chain links TRBV11-2 with TRBJ2-3; tentative D call: TRBD2 (5 bases). The sample was PBMCs. The CDR3 DNA is TGTGCCAGCAGCTTAGGCTCTAGCAGTTTCACAGATACGCAGTATTTT. This translates into CASSLGSSSFTDTQYF.